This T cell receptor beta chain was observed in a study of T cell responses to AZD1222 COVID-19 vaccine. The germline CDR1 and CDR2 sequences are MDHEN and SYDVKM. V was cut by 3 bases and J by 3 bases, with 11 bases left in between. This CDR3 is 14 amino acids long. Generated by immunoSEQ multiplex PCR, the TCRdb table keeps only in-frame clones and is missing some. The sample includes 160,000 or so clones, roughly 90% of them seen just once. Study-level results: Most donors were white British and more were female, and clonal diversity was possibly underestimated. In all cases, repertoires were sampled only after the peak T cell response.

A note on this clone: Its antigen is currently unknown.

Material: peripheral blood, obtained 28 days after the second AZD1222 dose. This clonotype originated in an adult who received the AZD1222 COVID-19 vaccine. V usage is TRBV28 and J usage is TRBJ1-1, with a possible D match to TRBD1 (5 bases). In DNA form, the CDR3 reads TGTGCCAGCAGTTTTGTGGCGGGGCACACTGAAGCTTTCTTT. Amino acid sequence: CASSFVAGHTEAFF.